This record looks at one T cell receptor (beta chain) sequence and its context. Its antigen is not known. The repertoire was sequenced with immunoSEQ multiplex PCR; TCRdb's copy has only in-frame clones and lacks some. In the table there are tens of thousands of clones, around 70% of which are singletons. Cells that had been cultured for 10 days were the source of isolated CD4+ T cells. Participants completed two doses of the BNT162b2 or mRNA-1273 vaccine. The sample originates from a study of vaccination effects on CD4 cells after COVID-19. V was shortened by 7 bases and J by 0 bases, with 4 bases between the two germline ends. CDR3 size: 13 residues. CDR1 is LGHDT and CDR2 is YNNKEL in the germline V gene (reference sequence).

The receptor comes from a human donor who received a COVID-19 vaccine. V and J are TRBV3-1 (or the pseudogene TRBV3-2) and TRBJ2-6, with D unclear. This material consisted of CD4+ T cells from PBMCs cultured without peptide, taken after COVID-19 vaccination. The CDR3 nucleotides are TGTGCCAGCATAAACTCTGGGGCCAACGTCCTGACTTTC. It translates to CASINSGANVLTF.